The 26 T cell receptor beta chains given below trace back to one sample, sequenced in a study of blood T cell repertoires in COVID-19. TCRdb keeps only in-frame clones here, not all; method: immunoSEQ multiplex PCR. The sample carries 95,000 to 150,000 clones, roughly 85% recorded once. The sample consisted of peripheral blood. The receptors here all came from a man at least 80 years old with active or convalescent COVID-19.

V usage is TRBV15 and J usage is TRBJ1-1; D gene uncertain. Germline-derived CDR1 and CDR2 are LNHNV and YYDKDF (reference sequence). The ends were cut back, 0 bases at V and 0 bases at J, with 8 bases in the middle. The CDR3 has 15 residues. CDR3 sequence (DNA): TGTGCCACCAGCAGAGATGACTCCCTGAACACTGAAGCTTTCTTT. Translation gives CATSRDDSLNTEAFF.

The V gene is TRBV19, the J gene TRBJ1-5; TRBD1 matches 7 bases. The germline gives CDR1 LNHDA, CDR2 SQIVND (reference sequence). Unmatched junction bases numbered 6, after V lost 1 base and J lost 6 bases. There are 15 residues in the CDR3. CDR3: CASSIGNRGTQPQHF. For the CDR3, the DNA is TGTGCCAGTAGTATAGGGAACAGGGGCACTCAGCCCCAGCATTTT. Drawing the rest from reference TRBV19 and TRBJ1-5, the complete variable domain is DGGITQSPKYLFRKEGQNVTLSCEQNLNHDAMYWYRQDPGQGLRLIYYSQIVNDFQKGDIAEGYSVSREKKESFPLTVTSAQKNPTAFYLCASSIGNRGTQPQHFGDGTRLSIL.

This rearrangement joins TRBV7-2 to TRBJ2-7; the match to TRBD2 covers 12 bases. The CDR3 consists of 14 residues. After removal of 5 bases from V and 7 bases from J, the junction contained 6 bases not matched to a gene. Germline values: CDR1 SGHTA, CDR2 FQGNSA. The CDR3 region has the DNA TGTGCCAGCAGCCCCGGACTAGCGGGACGGGAGCAGTACTTC. This codes for CASSPGLAGREQYF. The full variable domain, in which reference TRBV7-2 and TRBJ2-7 provide the parts outside the CDR3, is GAGVSQSPSNKVTEKGKDVELRCDPISGHTALYWYRQSLGQGLEFLIYFQGNSAPDKSGLPSDRFSAERTGGSVSTLTIQRTQQEDSAVYLCASSPGLAGREQYFGPGTRLTVT.

This clone was found once. The chain links TRBV6-1 to TRBJ2-1; TRBD2 is a possible D gene (6 bases). This CDR3 comprises 18 residues. Germline V gives CDR1 MNHNS, CDR2 SASEGT. V dropped 2 bases and J dropped 2 bases, with 19 bases sitting between them. The CDR3 sequence is CASSERPTGEGAYNEQFF. The CDR3 DNA is TGTGCCAGCAGTGAAAGGCCCACGGGGGAAGGAGCCTACAATGAGCAGTTCTTC.

The genes are TRBV5-1 and TRBJ1-3; possibly TRBD1 for D (6 bases). V lost 4 bases, J lost 0 bases, and 11 bases lay in between. Looked up from germline, CDR1 is SGHRS and CDR2 is YFSETQ. The CDR3 is 15 amino acids. CDR3 sequence reads: CASSRTVGSGNTIYF. CDR3 DNA: TGCGCCAGCAGCCGGACAGTCGGCTCTGGAAACACCATATATTTT.

This rearrangement joins TRBV9 to TRBJ2-3, with 10 bases identical to TRBD1. Germline CDR1 and CDR2: SGDLS and YYNGEE. The CDR3 is 16 amino acids. Trimming removed 0 bases from V and 2 bases from J; junction bases left unmatched: 3. The CDR3 coding sequence is TGTGCCAGCAGCGTAGAGGGACAGGGGAACACAGATACGCAGTATTTT. Translation: CASSVEGQGNTDTQYF.

The chain uses TRBV28 and TRBJ2-2, with TRBD2 as a possible D gene (5 bases). The CDR3 spans 18 residues. Deletions cut 5 bases from V and 5 bases from J, with 24 bases between. Germline CDR1 reads MDHEN; CDR2 reads SYDVKM. The CDR3 DNA sequence: TGTGCCAGCAGTACCACCCGGGATTCCACAGTCCGGACCGGGGAGCTGTTTTTT. Its protein is CASSTTRDSTVRTGELFF.

V is TRBV28 and J is TRBJ1-2; 7 nucleotides agree with TRBD1. Germline values: CDR1 MDHEN, CDR2 SYDVKM. The CDR3 has 15 residues. Unmatched junction bases numbered 9, after V lost 2 bases and J lost 6 bases. CDR3 loop: CASSLGDREKNGYTF. In nucleotides, the CDR3 is TGTGCCAGCAGTTTAGGTGACAGGGAAAAGAATGGCTACACCTTC.

This chain links TRBV18 with TRBJ1-1, with D possibly being TRBD1 (6 bases). This CDR3 has 15 residues. Germline lookup yields CDR1 KGHSH and CDR2 LQKENI. V was pared by 2 bases and J by 1 base, with 11 bases between. The CDR3 loop reads CASSPSGQSNTEAFF. The CDR3 coding sequence is TGTGCCAGCTCACCATCCGGACAGTCGAACACTGAAGCTTTCTTT. Variable domain in full (rest from reference TRBV18 and TRBJ1-1): NAGVMQNPRHLVRRRGQEARLRCSPMKGHSHVYWYRQLPEEGLKFMVYLQKENIIDESGMPKERFSAEFPKEGPSILRIQQVVRGDSAAYFCASSPSGQSNTEAFFGQGTRLTVV.

The chain recombines TRBV30 with TRBJ2-7; 11 bases agree with TRBD2. J was trimmed by 4 bases and V by 3 bases; bases with no gene match: 8. The germline V gene has CDR1 GTSNPN and CDR2 SVGIG (reference sequence). The CDR3 sequence is 15 residues long. In DNA form, the CDR3 reads TGTGCCTGGAGACTAGCGGGAGTCTCGGCGTACGAGCAGTACTTC. This encodes CAWRLAGVSAYEQYF.

The rearrangement joins TRBV25-1 to TRBJ2-5; tentative D call: TRBD1 (7 bases). CDR1 and CDR2 from the germline V gene are MGHDK and SYGVNS. This CDR3 has 15 amino acids. The ends were cut back, 3 bases at V and 4 bases at J, with 15 bases in the middle. In nucleotides, the CDR3 is TGTGCCAGCAGTGATCCGCAGGGGGGCCCAGAGACCCAGTACTTC. The encoded protein is CASSDPQGGPETQYF.

This clone was seen ten or more times. This chain links TRBV13 with TRBJ1-2, with D tentatively TRBD1 (6 bases). V was cut by 0 bases and J by 4 bases, with 9 bases left in between. Germline-derived CDR1 and CDR2 are PRHDT and FYEKMQ (reference sequence). CDR3 size: 14 residues. CDR3 sequence: CASSLGHRAYGYTF. CDR3 coding DNA: TGTGCCAGCAGCTTAGGCCACAGGGCCTATGGCTACACCTTC.

This chain uses TRBV5-6 with TRBJ2-4, with TRBD1 matching 7 bases. The junction had 4 bases not matched to a gene; V was cut back by 3 bases and J by 7 bases. This CDR3 is 13 amino acids long. Germline lookup yields CDR1 SGHDT and CDR2 YYEEEE. The CDR3 protein is CASSWTGRNIQYF. CDR3 nucleotide sequence: TGTGCCAGCAGCTGGACAGGAAGGAACATTCAGTACTTC.

This sequence joins TRBV18 and TRBJ1-6, with a tentative D call TRBD1 (5 bases). V was pared by 3 bases and J by 4 bases, with 10 bases between. The germline CDR1 and CDR2 sequences are KGHSH and LQKENI. This CDR3 has 15 amino acids. Here the CDR3 reads CASSPLTVYNSPLHF. The CDR3, as DNA: TGTGCCAGCTCACCGCTGACAGTTTATAATTCACCCCTCCACTTT.

A few counts support this clone. CDR3 DNA sequence: TGTGCCAGCTCACCAGGGAGGGTTGAAGCTTTCTTT. This sequence encodes CASSPGRVEAFF. The genes are TRBV18 and TRBJ1-1; D ambiguous. CDR1 is KGHSH and CDR2 is LQKENI in the germline V gene. The CDR3 totals 12 residues. Trimming stripped 2 bases from V and 7 bases from J, with 8 bases between.

This chain uses TRBV5-1 with TRBJ1-1; D gene unclear. Trimming stripped 1 base from V and 4 bases from J, with 11 bases between. The CDR3 contains 14 residues. Germline CDR1 and CDR2: SGHRS and YFSETQ. CDR3 bases: TGCGCCAGCAGCTTGTCGGCGGGGAGCACTGAAGCTTTCTTT. Translated, it gives CASSLSAGSTEAFF.

This chain joins TRBV10-2 and TRBJ2-3; D possibly corresponds to TRBD2 (6 bases). The CDR3 has 16 amino acids. Germline V lookup: CDR1 WSHSY, CDR2 SAAADI. V shed 2 bases and J shed 2 bases, with 14 bases lying between them. The CDR3 DNA follows: TGCGCCAGCAGTGAGGATGGCGGGACGATCACAGATACGCAGTATTTT. Amino acids: CASSEDGGTITDTQYF.

The chain is built from TRBV4-3 and TRBJ2-7; TRBD2 is a possible D gene (6 bases). The germline V and J ends were trimmed by 4 bases and 3 bases, with 10 bases remaining between them. The CDR3 contains 13 residues. Germline values: CDR1 LGHNA, CDR2 YSLEER. Here the CDR3 DNA reads TGCGCCAGCAGCCGAACGGGAGACTACGAGCAGTACTTC. As protein: CASSRTGDYEQYF.

The chain is built from TRBV6-5 and TRBJ1-1, with D possibly matching TRBD1 (5 bases). Germline V gene data show CDR1 as MNHEY and CDR2 as SVGAGI. The CDR3 covers 14 residues. V was cut by 0 bases and J by 3 bases, with 8 bases left in between. The CDR3 DNA follows: TGTGCCAGCAGTTACTCTAGACAGTACACTGAAGCTTTCTTT. This codes for CASSYSRQYTEAFF.

This clone was detected once. The chain links TRBV2 to TRBJ1-3; TRBD1 matches 7 bases. CDR3 length equals 15 residues. Germline CDR1 and CDR2: SNHLY and FYNNEI. With V trimmed by 2 bases and J by 2 bases, 3 bases remained unmatched. As DNA, the CDR3 is TGTGCCAGCAGTGAAACAGGGGTTCCTGGAAACACCATATATTTT. This encodes CASSETGVPGNTIYF.

This sequence joins TRBV12-5 and TRBJ1-3; D gene uncertain. CDR3 length: 13 residues. V gave up 7 bases and J gave up 4 bases, with 11 bases separating them. Germline V lookup: CDR1 LGHNT, CDR2 FRNRAP. The CDR3 here is CASVRGSGNTIYF. The CDR3 region has the DNA TGTGCTAGTGTGCGGGGATCAGGAAACACCATATATTTT.

The rearrangement uses TRBV11-3 and TRBJ2-1, with 11 bases that match TRBD1. Germline lookup yields CDR1 SGHNT and CDR2 YENEEA. The junction had 3 bases not matched to a gene; V was cut back by 1 base and J by 7 bases. This CDR3 has 15 residues. The CDR3 bases are TGTGCCAGCAGCTTAGTGGGACAGGGGGGGAATGAGCAGTTCTTC. It yields the protein CASSLVGQGGNEQFF.

The CDR3 bases are TGTGCCAGCAGCCAAGCACCAGGACAGGCCACAGATACGCAGTATTTT. Protein product: CASSQAPGQATDTQYF. The genes are TRBV4-2 and TRBJ2-3; 7 bases line up with TRBD1. Unmatched junction bases numbered 6, after V lost 1 base and J lost 2 bases. The CDR3 contains 16 residues. The germline V gene has CDR1 LGHNA and CDR2 YNFKEQ.

This chain connects TRBV10-3 to TRBJ2-2; TRBD2 aligns across 7 bases. The CDR3 extends over 14 amino acids. V lost 0 bases and J lost 5; bases outside the gene matches: 0. Germline V gene lookup returns CDR1 ENHRY and CDR2 SYGVKD. DNA of the CDR3: TGTGCCATCAGTGAGTCGGGGGGGACCGGGGAGCTGTTTTTT. Encoded protein: CAISESGGTGELFF.

This chain joins TRBV3-1 (or the pseudogene TRBV3-2) and TRBJ2-5, with D possibly being TRBD1 (6 bases). CDR3 length equals 17 residues. The germline gives CDR1 LGHDT, CDR2 YNNKEL (reference sequence). Trimming took 0 bases from V and 4 from J, leaving 18 bases between them. The CDR3 DNA is TGTGCCAGCAGCCAAGATCTTGAGGTAGGGGGTATAGAGACCCAGTACTTC. It translates to CASSQDLEVGGIETQYF.

This chain links TRBV12-5 with TRBJ2-2; D gene uncertain. The ends were cut back, 2 bases at V and 6 bases at J, with 13 bases in the middle. The CDR3 is made up of 15 amino acids. CDR1 LGHNT and CDR2 FRNRAP come from the germline V gene. CDR3 protein: CASGLPTHLSGELFF. The CDR3 region has the DNA TGTGCTAGTGGTTTGCCGACTCATCTGTCCGGGGAGCTGTTTTTT.